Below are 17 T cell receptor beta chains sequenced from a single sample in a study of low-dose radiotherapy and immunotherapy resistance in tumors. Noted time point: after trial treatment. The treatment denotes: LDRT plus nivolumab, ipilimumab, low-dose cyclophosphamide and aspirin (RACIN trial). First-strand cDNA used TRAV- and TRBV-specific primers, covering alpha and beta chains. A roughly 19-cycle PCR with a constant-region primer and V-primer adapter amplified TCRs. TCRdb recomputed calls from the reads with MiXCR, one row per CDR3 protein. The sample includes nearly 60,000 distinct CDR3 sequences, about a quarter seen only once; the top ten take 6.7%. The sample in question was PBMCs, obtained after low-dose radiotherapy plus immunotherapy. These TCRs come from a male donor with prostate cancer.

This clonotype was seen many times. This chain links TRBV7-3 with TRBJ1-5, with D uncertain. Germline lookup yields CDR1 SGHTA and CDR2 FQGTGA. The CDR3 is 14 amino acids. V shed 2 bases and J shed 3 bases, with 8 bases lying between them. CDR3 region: CASSLGGNNQPQHF. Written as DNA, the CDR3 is TGTGCCAGCAGCTTAGGAGGGAACAATCAGCCCCAGCATTTT.

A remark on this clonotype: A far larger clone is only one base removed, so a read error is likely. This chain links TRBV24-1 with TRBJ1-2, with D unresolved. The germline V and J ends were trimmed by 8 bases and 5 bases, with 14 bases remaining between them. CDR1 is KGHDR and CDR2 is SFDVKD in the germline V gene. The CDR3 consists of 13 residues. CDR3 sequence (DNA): TGTGCCACCAAATCCTACAGAAGATATGGCTACACCTTC. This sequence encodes CATKSYRRYGYTF.

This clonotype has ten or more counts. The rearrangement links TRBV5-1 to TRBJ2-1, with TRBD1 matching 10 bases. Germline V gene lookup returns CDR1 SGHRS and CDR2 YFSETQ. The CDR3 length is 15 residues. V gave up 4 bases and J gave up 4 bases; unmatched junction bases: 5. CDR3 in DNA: TGCGCCAGCAGCGACGGACAGGGGGGGTACAATGAGCAGTTCTTC. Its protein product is CASSDGQGGYNEQFF.

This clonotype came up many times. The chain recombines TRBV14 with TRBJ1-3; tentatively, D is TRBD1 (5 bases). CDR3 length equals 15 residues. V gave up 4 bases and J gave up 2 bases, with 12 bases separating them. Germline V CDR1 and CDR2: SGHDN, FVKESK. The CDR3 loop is CASSLPGGAGNTIYF. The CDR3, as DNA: TGTGCCAGCAGCCTTCCGGGGGGAGCTGGAAACACCATATATTTT.

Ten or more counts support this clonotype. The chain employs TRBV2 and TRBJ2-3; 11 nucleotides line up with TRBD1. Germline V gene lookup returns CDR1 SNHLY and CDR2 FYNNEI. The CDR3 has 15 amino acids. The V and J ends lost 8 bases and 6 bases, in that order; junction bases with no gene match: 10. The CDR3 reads CASGGRTGGPDTQYF. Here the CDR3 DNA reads TGTGCCAGCGGGGGGAGGACAGGGGGCCCCGATACGCAGTATTTT.

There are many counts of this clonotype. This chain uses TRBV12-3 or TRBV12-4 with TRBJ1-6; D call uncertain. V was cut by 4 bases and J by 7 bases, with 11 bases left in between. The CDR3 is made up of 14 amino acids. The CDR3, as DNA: TGTGCCAGCAGTTATGGGGAGCGGAATTCACCCCTCCACTTT. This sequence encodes CASSYGERNSPLHF.

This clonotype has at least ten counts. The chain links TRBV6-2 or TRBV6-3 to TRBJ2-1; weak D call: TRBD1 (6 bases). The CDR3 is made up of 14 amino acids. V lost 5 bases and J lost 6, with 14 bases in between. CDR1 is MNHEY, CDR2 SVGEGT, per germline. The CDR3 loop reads CASSMDRVSNEQFF. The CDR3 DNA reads TGTGCCAGCAGTATGGACAGAGTATCCAATGAGCAGTTCTTC.

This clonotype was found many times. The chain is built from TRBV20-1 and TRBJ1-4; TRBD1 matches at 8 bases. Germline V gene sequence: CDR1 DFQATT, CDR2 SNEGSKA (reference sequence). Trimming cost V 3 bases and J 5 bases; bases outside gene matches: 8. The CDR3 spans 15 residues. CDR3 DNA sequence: TGCAGTGCTAGCCCCGGACAGGGAATGAATGAAAAACTGTTTTTT. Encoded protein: CSASPGQGMNEKLFF.

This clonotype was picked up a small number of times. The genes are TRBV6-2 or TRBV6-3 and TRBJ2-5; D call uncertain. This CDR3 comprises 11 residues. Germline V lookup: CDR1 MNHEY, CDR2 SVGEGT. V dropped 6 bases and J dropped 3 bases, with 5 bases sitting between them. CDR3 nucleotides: TGTGCCAGCAGCCTAGAAGAGACCCAGTACTTC. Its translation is CASSLEETQYF.

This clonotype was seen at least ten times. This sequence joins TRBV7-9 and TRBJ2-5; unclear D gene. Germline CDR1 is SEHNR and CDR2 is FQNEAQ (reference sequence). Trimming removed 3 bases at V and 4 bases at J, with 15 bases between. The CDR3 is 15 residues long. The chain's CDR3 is CASSFYDLERETQYF. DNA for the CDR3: TGTGCCAGCAGCTTTTACGACCTCGAGCGAGAGACCCAGTACTTC.

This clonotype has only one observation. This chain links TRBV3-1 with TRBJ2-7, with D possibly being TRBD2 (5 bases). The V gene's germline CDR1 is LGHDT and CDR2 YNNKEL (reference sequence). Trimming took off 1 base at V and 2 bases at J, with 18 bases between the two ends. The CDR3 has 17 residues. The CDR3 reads CASSQAPRHGGPYEQYF. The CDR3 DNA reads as TGTGCCAGCAGCCAAGCCCCGCGACACGGAGGTCCCTACGAGCAGTACTTC.

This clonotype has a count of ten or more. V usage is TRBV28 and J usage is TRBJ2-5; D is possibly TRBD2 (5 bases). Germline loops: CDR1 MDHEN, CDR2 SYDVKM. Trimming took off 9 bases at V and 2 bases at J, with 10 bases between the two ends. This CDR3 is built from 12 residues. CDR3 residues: CASQTTQETQYF. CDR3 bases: TGTGCCAGTCAGACTACACAAGAGACCCAGTACTTC. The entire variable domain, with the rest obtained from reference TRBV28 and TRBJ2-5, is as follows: DVKVTQSSRYLVKRTGEKVFLECVQDMDHENMFWYRQDPGLGLRLIYFSYDVKMKEKGDIPEGYSVSREKKERFSLILESASTNQTSMYLCASQTTQETQYFGPGTRLLVL.

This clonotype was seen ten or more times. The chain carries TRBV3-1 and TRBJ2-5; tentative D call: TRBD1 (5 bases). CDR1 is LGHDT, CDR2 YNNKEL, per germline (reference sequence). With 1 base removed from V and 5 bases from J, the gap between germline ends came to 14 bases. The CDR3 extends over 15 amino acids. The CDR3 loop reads CASSQAEGAAETQYF. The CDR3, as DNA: TGTGCCAGCAGCCAAGCAGAAGGGGCGGCGGAGACCCAGTACTTC.

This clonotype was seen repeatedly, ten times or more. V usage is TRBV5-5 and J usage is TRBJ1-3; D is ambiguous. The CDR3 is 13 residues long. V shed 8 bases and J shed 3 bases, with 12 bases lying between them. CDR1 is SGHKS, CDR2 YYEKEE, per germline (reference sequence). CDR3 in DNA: TGTGCCAGTTCTCGGGTCGATGGAAACACCATATATTTT. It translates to CASSRVDGNTIYF.

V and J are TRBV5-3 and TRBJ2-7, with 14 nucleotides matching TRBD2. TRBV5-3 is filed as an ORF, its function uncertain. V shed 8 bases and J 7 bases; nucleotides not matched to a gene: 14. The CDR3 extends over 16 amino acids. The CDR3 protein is CASSQTSGGATGEQYF. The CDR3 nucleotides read TGTGCCAGCAGCCAGACTAGCGGGGGGGCGACCGGGGAGCAGTACTTC.

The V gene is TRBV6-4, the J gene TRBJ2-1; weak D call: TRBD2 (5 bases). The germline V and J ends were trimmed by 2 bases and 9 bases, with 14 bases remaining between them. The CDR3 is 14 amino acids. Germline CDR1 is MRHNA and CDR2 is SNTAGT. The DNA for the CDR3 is TGTGCCAGCAGTGACAACTACCTCCGGGGTGAGCAGTTCTTC. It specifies CASSDNYLRGEQFF.

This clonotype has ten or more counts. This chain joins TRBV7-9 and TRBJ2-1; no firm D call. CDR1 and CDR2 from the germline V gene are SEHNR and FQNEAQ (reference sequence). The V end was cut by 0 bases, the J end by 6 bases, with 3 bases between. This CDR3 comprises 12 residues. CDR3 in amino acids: CASSLAVNEQFF. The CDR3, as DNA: TGTGCCAGCAGCTTAGCTGTCAATGAGCAGTTCTTC.